This T cell receptor (beta chain) was retrieved from a study of CD8 T cells in ankylosing spondylitis. TCRdb reprocessed the 5' RACE reads with MiXCR, giving one entry per CDR3 protein. This table has 150,000 to 200,000 distinct CDR3 sequences, under 15% appearing once. Germline CDR1 SGHDN, CDR2 FVKESK. This CDR3 is 17 amino acids long. V lost 0 bases to trimming and J lost 6 bases; unmatched junction nucleotides: 7. This chain connects TRBV14 to TRBJ2-1; TRBD1 matches 11 bases. The sequence came from a female donor with ankylosing spondylitis or in good health (not recorded which). The specimen sequenced was blood, either unsorted or a sorted T cell fraction (not recorded which). The CDR3: CASSQELLGQGANEQFF. CDR3 sequence (DNA): TGTGCCAGCAGCCAAGAACTTCTTGGACAGGGGGCCAATGAGCAGTTCTTC.